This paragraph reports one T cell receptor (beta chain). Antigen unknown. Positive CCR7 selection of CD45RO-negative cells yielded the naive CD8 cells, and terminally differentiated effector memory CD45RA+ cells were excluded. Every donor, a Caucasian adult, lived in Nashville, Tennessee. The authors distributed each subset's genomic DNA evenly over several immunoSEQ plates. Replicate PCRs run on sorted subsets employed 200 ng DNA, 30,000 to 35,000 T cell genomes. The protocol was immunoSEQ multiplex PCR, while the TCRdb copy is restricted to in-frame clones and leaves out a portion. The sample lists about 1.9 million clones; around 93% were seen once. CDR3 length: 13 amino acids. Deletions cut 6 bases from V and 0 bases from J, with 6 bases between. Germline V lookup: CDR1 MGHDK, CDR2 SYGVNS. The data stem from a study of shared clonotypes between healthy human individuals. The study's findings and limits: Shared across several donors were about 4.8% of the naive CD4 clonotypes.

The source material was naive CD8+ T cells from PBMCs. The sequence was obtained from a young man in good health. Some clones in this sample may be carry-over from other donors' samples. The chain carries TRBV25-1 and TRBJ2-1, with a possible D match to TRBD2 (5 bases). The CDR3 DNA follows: TGTGCCAGCAGGGACTTCTCCTACAATGAGCAGTTCTTC. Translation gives CASRDFSYNEQFF. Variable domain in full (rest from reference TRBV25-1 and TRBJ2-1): EADIYQTPRYLVIGTGKKITLECSQTMGHDKMYWYQQDPGMELHLIHYSYGVNSTEKGDLSSESTVSRIRTEHFPLTLESARPSHTSQYLCASRDFSYNEQFFGPGTRLTVL.